A selection of T cell receptor beta chains follows, all from one sample in a study of shared clonotypes between healthy human individuals. The repertoire was sequenced with immunoSEQ multiplex PCR; TCRdb's copy has only in-frame clones and lacks some. The top ten hold 1% to 1.5% of the sample, which has some 2 million clones, approximately 94% seen once. What was sequenced was naive CD8+ T cells sorted from blood. These receptors were taken from a man aged 18 to 35 in good health. The CDR3 runs from the conserved cysteine through the conserved F or W. D genes are given only for firm matches. Only part of the rows carry a size: once, few, many, or a class if the clone is expanded.

d_gene,abundance,v_gene,j_gene,CDR3aa,CDR3nt
NA,once,TRBV6-5,TRBJ2-7,CASSPGGLYEQYF,TGTGCCAGCAGTCCCGGCGGTCTCTACGAGCAGTACTTC
TRBD1,NA,TRBV13,TRBJ2-1,CASSLGGQGAREQFF,TGTGCCAGCAGCTTAGGGGGACAGGGGGCTAGGGAGCAGTTCTTC
TRBD2,NA,TRBV7-6,TRBJ2-1,CASSTGPGLILYEQFF,TGTGCCAGCAGCACGGGGCCGGGACTAATCTTATATGAGCAGTTCTTC
NA,NA,TRBV13,TRBJ2-1,CASSSNRGLEGNEQFF,TGTGCCAGCAGCTCTAACAGAGGATTAGAGGGCAATGAGCAGTTCTTC
NA,NA,TRBV29-1,TRBJ2-7,CSAGAFDYEQYF,TGCAGCGCGGGTGCGTTTGACTACGAGCAGTACTTC
NA,once,TRBV6-1,TRBJ2-7,CASSEPQGYEQYF,TGTGCCAGCAGTGAACCTCAGGGGTACGAGCAGTACTTC
NA,NA,TRBV4-3,TRBJ2-7,CASSQAHLRGLSYEQYF,TGCGCCAGCAGCCAAGCCCACCTCCGCGGTCTTTCCTACGAGCAGTACTTC
TRBD1,NA,TRBV2,TRBJ2-7,CASRQTGIYEQYF,TGTGCCAGCAGGCAGACAGGGATCTACGAGCAGTACTTC
NA,NA,TRBV4-1,TRBJ2-1,CASSLLSPPGPYNEQFF,TGCGCCAGCAGCCTCCTCTCACCCCCGGGCCCCTACAATGAGCAGTTCTTC
TRBD2,NA,TRBV5-6,TRBJ2-7,CASSFASGYEQYF,TGTGCCAGCAGCTTTGCTAGCGGCTACGAGCAGTACTTC
NA,NA,TRBV4-1,TRBJ1-3,CASSQDAGNGNTIYF,TGCGCCAGCAGCCAAGATGCGGGGAATGGAAACACCATATATTTT